A selection of T cell receptor beta chains follows, all from one sample in a study of cytomegalovirus exposure and HLA in healthy donors. Data came from immunoSEQ multiplex PCR; TCRdb stores just in-frame clones and leaves some out. The data hold about 170,000 clones, with about three quarters observed a single time. Sequences were obtained from PBMCs. These receptors were taken from a man in his forties in good health and CMV-seropositive. Both conserved end residues are part of each CDR3. Fields, in order: V gene, J gene, D gene, clone size, CDR3 DNA, CDR3 protein. A D gene is named only where the DNA matches it firmly. Rows may omit the clone size; those that give it use once, few, many or a size class.

v_gene: TRBV9; j_gene: TRBJ1-6; d_gene: TRBD1; abundance: .; CDR3nt: TGTGCCAGCAGCGCTACAGGGGAGTCACCCCTCCACTTT; CDR3aa: CASSATGESPLHF
v_gene: TRBV9; j_gene: TRBJ1-1; d_gene: .; abundance: few; CDR3nt: TGTGCCAGCAGCGTTTCCTTGCAGGCTGAAGCTTTCTTT; CDR3aa: CASSVSLQAEAFF
v_gene: TRBV27; j_gene: TRBJ2-7; d_gene: .; abundance: .; CDR3nt: TGTGCCAGCAGTTTGCTCAGGGGCGAGCAGTACTTC; CDR3aa: CASSLLRGEQYF
v_gene: TRBV7-2; j_gene: TRBJ2-7; d_gene: TRBD2; abundance: .; CDR3nt: TGTGCCAGCAGCCAAGGACTAGCGTTCCACGAGCAGTACTTC; CDR3aa: CASSQGLAFHEQYF
v_gene: TRBV9; j_gene: TRBJ2-5; d_gene: TRBD2; abundance: .; CDR3nt: TGTGCCAGCAGCGTAGGGACTAGCGGCACGTCGGAGACCCAGTACTTC; CDR3aa: CASSVGTSGTSETQYF
v_gene: TRBV6-1; j_gene: TRBJ2-1; d_gene: .; abundance: .; CDR3nt: TGTGCCAGCCGGGTACCTTCGAAGAATGAGCAGTTCTTC; CDR3aa: CASRVPSKNEQFF
v_gene: TRBV6-5; j_gene: TRBJ2-7; d_gene: TRBD1; abundance: .; CDR3nt: TGTGCCAGCAGTTACTCCTCGACAGGGGTCTACGAGCAGTACTTC; CDR3aa: CASSYSSTGVYEQYF
v_gene: TRBV9; j_gene: TRBJ2-3; d_gene: TRBD2; abundance: .; CDR3nt: TGTGCCAGCAGCGGACTAGCGGGAGGAGGAGGAGGAGATACGCAGTATTTT; CDR3aa: CASSGLAGGGGGDTQYF
v_gene: TRBV6-1; j_gene: TRBJ1-6; d_gene: TRBD1; abundance: .; CDR3nt: TGTGCCAGCAGTGAAGCGCTCCAAGGGGGCAGTAATTCACCCCTCCACTTT; CDR3aa: CASSEALQGGSNSPLHF
v_gene: TRBV28; j_gene: TRBJ2-1; d_gene: TRBD2; abundance: .; CDR3nt: TGTGCCAGCAGTCCTTGGACTAGCGGGAGCAATGAGCAGTTCTTC; CDR3aa: CASSPWTSGSNEQFF
v_gene: TRBV5-1; j_gene: TRBJ1-1; d_gene: .; abundance: .; CDR3nt: TGCGCCAGCAGCTCATACAGGAACGACGGCACTGAAGCTTTCTTT; CDR3aa: CASSSYRNDGTEAFF
v_gene: TRBV6-5; j_gene: TRBJ2-1; d_gene: TRBD2; abundance: once; CDR3nt: TGTGCCAGCAGTGGACTAGCGGGAGGTTACAATGAGCAGTTCTTC; CDR3aa: CASSGLAGGYNEQFF
v_gene: TRBV5-1; j_gene: TRBJ2-1; d_gene: .; abundance: .; CDR3nt: TGCGCCAGCAGCTCGATAGCGCCAAGCTCCTACAATGAGCAGTTCTTC; CDR3aa: CASSSIAPSSYNEQFF
v_gene: TRBV18; j_gene: TRBJ2-1; d_gene: TRBD2; abundance: .; CDR3nt: TGTGCCAGCTCACCCGGGACTAGCGGGAGGGCCGGGAATGAGCAGTTCTTC; CDR3aa: CASSPGTSGRAGNEQFF
v_gene: TRBV29-1; j_gene: TRBJ2-1; d_gene: TRBD2; abundance: few; CDR3nt: TGCAGCGCCGCTAGCGGGACGATTAATGAGCAGTTCTTC; CDR3aa: CSAASGTINEQFF
v_gene: TRBV5-1; j_gene: TRBJ2-3; d_gene: TRBD2; abundance: .; CDR3nt: TGCGCCAGCGGTCCGATACCCGGGACTAGCGTATCAGATACGCAGTATTTT; CDR3aa: CASGPIPGTSVSDTQYF
v_gene: TRBV9; j_gene: TRBJ2-7; d_gene: TRBD1; abundance: .; CDR3nt: TGTGCCAGCAGCGTAGGGGCTGGGGGGACAGGGGATTACGAGCAGTACTTC; CDR3aa: CASSVGAGGTGDYEQYF
v_gene: TRBV30; j_gene: TRBJ2-1; d_gene: .; abundance: .; CDR3nt: TGTGCCTGGAGTGTAAATACTGGCTACAATGAGCAGTTCTTC; CDR3aa: CAWSVNTGYNEQFF
v_gene: TRBV4-1; j_gene: TRBJ1-6; d_gene: TRBD1; abundance: .; CDR3nt: TGCGTCAGCAGCCACGATGGACAGGGGCATAATTCACCCCTCCACTTT; CDR3aa: CVSSHDGQGHNSPLHF
v_gene: TRBV5-1; j_gene: TRBJ2-5; d_gene: TRBD1; abundance: few; CDR3nt: TGCGCCAGCAGTCAACTCGACAGGGGGCAGGAGACCCAGTACTTC; CDR3aa: CASSQLDRGQETQYF
v_gene: TRBV11-3; j_gene: TRBJ2-1; d_gene: TRBD2; abundance: .; CDR3nt: TGTGCCAGCAGCTTACGGGGAAGTAGCGGGAGCAGTGAGCAGTTCTTC; CDR3aa: CASSLRGSSGSSEQFF
v_gene: TRBV28; j_gene: TRBJ2-5; d_gene: TRBD2; abundance: .; CDR3nt: TGTGCCAGCAGTTTAACTATAGCGGGAGGGCCAGAGGAGACCCAGTACTTC; CDR3aa: CASSLTIAGGPEETQYF
v_gene: TRBV6-1; j_gene: TRBJ1-1; d_gene: .; abundance: .; CDR3nt: TGTGCCAGCACCCGGGACACAGTGAGCACTGAAGCTTTCTTT; CDR3aa: CASTRDTVSTEAFF
v_gene: TRBV11-3; j_gene: TRBJ2-5; d_gene: TRBD1; abundance: .; CDR3nt: TGTGCCAGCAGCAGATGGACAGGGGAAGAGACCCAGTACTTC; CDR3aa: CASSRWTGEETQYF
v_gene: TRBV10-2; j_gene: TRBJ1-2; d_gene: .; abundance: .; CDR3nt: TGCGCCAGCAGTGAAAACAGTTTCTATGGCTACACCTTC; CDR3aa: CASSENSFYGYTF
v_gene: TRBV19; j_gene: TRBJ2-5; d_gene: TRBD1; abundance: few; CDR3nt: TGTGCCAGTAGTATTACAGGGGGCGCGGAGACCCAGTACTTC; CDR3aa: CASSITGGAETQYF
v_gene: TRBV30; j_gene: TRBJ2-7; d_gene: .; abundance: once; CDR3nt: TGTGCCTGGACGTCCTCCTCCTACGAGCAGTACTTC; CDR3aa: CAWTSSSYEQYF
v_gene: TRBV11-2; j_gene: TRBJ2-7; d_gene: .; abundance: .; CDR3nt: TGTGCCAGCACCAATACCGGGGGAGCAGTCTACGAGCAGTACTTC; CDR3aa: CASTNTGGAVYEQYF
v_gene: TRBV6-1; j_gene: TRBJ1-2; d_gene: .; abundance: few; CDR3nt: TGTGCCAGCAGTTTACAGGGAAACTATGGCTACACCTTC; CDR3aa: CASSLQGNYGYTF
v_gene: TRBV2; j_gene: TRBJ2-3; d_gene: TRBD2; abundance: .; CDR3nt: TGTGCCAGCAGTCTACGGGGGAGGGGCACAGATACGCAGTATTTT; CDR3aa: CASSLRGRGTDTQYF
v_gene: TRBV7-8; j_gene: TRBJ1-3; d_gene: TRBD1; abundance: .; CDR3nt: TGTGCCAGCAGCTTAGTTGGACAGGGCCTCTCTGGAAACACCATATATTTT; CDR3aa: CASSLVGQGLSGNTIYF
v_gene: TRBV9; j_gene: TRBJ2-2; d_gene: .; abundance: .; CDR3nt: TGTGCCAGCAGCCCGCAGGGCGGCACCGGGGAGCTGTTTTTT; CDR3aa: CASSPQGGTGELFF
v_gene: TRBV11-3; j_gene: TRBJ2-2; d_gene: .; abundance: few; CDR3nt: TGTGCCAGCAGCACGCCTGGGGGGCGGGAGAGGTTCGGGGAGCTGTTTTTT; CDR3aa: CASSTPGGRERFGELFF
v_gene: TRBV6-6; j_gene: TRBJ2-2; d_gene: .; abundance: once; CDR3nt: TGTGCCAGCAGTTACATGGGCCCCGGGGAGCTGTTTTTT; CDR3aa: CASSYMGPGELFF
v_gene: TRBV6-5; j_gene: TRBJ1-2; d_gene: .; abundance: .; CDR3nt: TGTGCCAGCAGTTACTCCGGGTACTATGGCTACACCTTC; CDR3aa: CASSYSGYYGYTF
v_gene: TRBV7-3; j_gene: TRBJ2-5; d_gene: TRBD2; abundance: .; CDR3nt: TGTGCCAGCAGCTTGACGGGAGGAGAGTACCAAGAGACCCAGTACTTC; CDR3aa: CASSLTGGEYQETQYF
v_gene: TRBV5-1; j_gene: TRBJ2-1; d_gene: TRBD1; abundance: .; CDR3nt: TGCGCCAGCAGTAGACAGGGGAACAATGAGCAGTTCTTC; CDR3aa: CASSRQGNNEQFF
v_gene: TRBV25-1; j_gene: TRBJ1-4; d_gene: .; abundance: .; CDR3nt: TGTGCCAGCACCCACAACAGGGATGAAAAACTGTTTTTT; CDR3aa: CASTHNRDEKLFF
v_gene: TRBV7-9; j_gene: TRBJ2-7; d_gene: TRBD2; abundance: .; CDR3nt: TGTTCCAGCAGCCAGTCCCTCCTCGGACTAGCGACTAACTCCTACGAGCAGTACTTC; CDR3aa: CSSSQSLLGLATNSYEQYF
v_gene: TRBV27; j_gene: TRBJ2-7; d_gene: .; abundance: .; CDR3nt: TGTGCCAGCAGTTCCCCAGGGCCGGGCGAGCAGTACTTC; CDR3aa: CASSSPGPGEQYF
v_gene: TRBV9; j_gene: TRBJ1-2; d_gene: .; abundance: .; CDR3nt: TGTGCCAGCAGCGTAGACAGGTCTACCTATGGCTACACCTTC; CDR3aa: CASSVDRSTYGYTF
v_gene: TRBV18; j_gene: TRBJ1-1; d_gene: TRBD1; abundance: .; CDR3nt: TGTGCCAGCTCACCGTGGCCCGGGACAGGGGGCCTAAACACTGAAGCTTTCTTT; CDR3aa: CASSPWPGTGGLNTEAFF
v_gene: TRBV9; j_gene: TRBJ1-1; d_gene: .; abundance: .; CDR3nt: TGTGCCAGCAGCGTAGCGGTGAACACTGAAGCTTTCTTT; CDR3aa: CASSVAVNTEAFF
v_gene: TRBV4-1; j_gene: TRBJ2-7; d_gene: TRBD1; abundance: .; CDR3nt: TGCGCCAGCAGCCAGGGTATTGGCAAACCAGGGGGTCTCCACTCCTACGAGCAGTACTTC; CDR3aa: CASSQGIGKPGGLHSYEQYF
v_gene: TRBV7-2; j_gene: TRBJ2-7; d_gene: .; abundance: .; CDR3nt: TGTGCCAGCAGCTTTGACTGGAGCTCCTACGAGCAGTACTTC; CDR3aa: CASSFDWSSYEQYF
v_gene: TRBV28; j_gene: TRBJ1-4; d_gene: .; abundance: .; CDR3nt: TGTGCCAGCAGTTTAGGACACTTTAATGAAAAACTGTTTTTT; CDR3aa: CASSLGHFNEKLFF
v_gene: TRBV19; j_gene: TRBJ1-2; d_gene: .; abundance: .; CDR3nt: TGTGCCAGTAGTCCCCAGAGGTCTAACTATGGCTACACCTTC; CDR3aa: CASSPQRSNYGYTF
v_gene: TRBV15; j_gene: TRBJ2-7; d_gene: TRBD1; abundance: .; CDR3nt: TGTGCCACCAGCAGCCTGGGGACAGGCCACCACTCCTACGAGCAGTACTTC; CDR3aa: CATSSLGTGHHSYEQYF